This TCR beta chain was identified during a study of blood T cell repertoires in COVID-19. At the level of the study: Whether acute or convalescent, the COVID-19 samples came from the United States, Italy and Spain. Sources were T cells, B-cell-depleted T cells, or PBMCs; the material itself was cDNA or gDNA.

Germline values: CDR1 SNHLY, CDR2 FYNNEI. The CDR3 has 15 amino acids. The junction had 9 bases not matched to a gene; V was cut back by 6 bases and J by 3 bases. In the original analysis: From reference gene primer amplification, estimates of nucleated cell counts were derived. Repertoires were generated with immunoSEQ multiplex PCR, while TCRdb's copy carries only in-frame clones and drops some. V and J calls plus clone size are reproduced from that table; the DNA served to infer D and trimming. Among more than 15,000 clones listed, about 81% were seen once. Sequencing was carried out using peripheral blood. The V and J genes are TRBV2 and TRBJ2-5; 8 bases map to TRBD1. This TCR was sampled from a man aged 55 to 69 with acute or convalescent COVID-19. In DNA form, the CDR3 reads TGTGCCAGCAGCGCCCACGGACAGGGTGAAGAGACCCAGTACTTC. This gives the protein CASSAHGQGEETQYF.